This TCR beta chain came from a study of blood T cell repertoires in COVID-19. Background on the study: T cells, B-cell-depleted T cells, or PBMCs supplied cDNA or gDNA.

TCRdb's copy holds only in-frame clones and misses some; the assay was immunoSEQ multiplex PCR. The sample includes around 200,000 clones, roughly nine tenths of them seen just once. V gave up 4 bases and J gave up 2 bases; unmatched junction bases: 5. From germline, CDR1 is SGHDT and CDR2 YYEEEE. The CDR3 extends over 14 amino acids. The clonotype originates from a woman aged 45-65 years in a cohort exposed to, infected with or recovered from COVID-19 (not recorded which). Sequencing used PBMCs or T cells enriched from blood (not recorded which). The rearrangement joins TRBV5-6 to TRBJ2-5, with TRBD1 matching over 7 bases. The CDR3 is CASSLGQVQETQYF. The CDR3 DNA is TGTGCCAGCAGCCTAGGACAGGTTCAAGAGACCCAGTACTTC.